The clone carrying this T cell receptor (beta chain) came up once. Its antigen remains unidentified. Losses at the gene ends were 7 bases for V and 8 bases for J; bases not matched to a gene: 5. The CDR3 is made up of 13 amino acids. Germline V lookup: CDR1 LNHDA, CDR2 SQIVND (reference sequence). This sample stems from a study of blood T cells in healthy people across ages. Study results and caveats: Calculation of diversity from one million T cells yielded estimates considered to be underestimates. While age rose, TCR beta diversity per million T cells dropped in a roughly linear way.

Primed by a sample-barcoded 5' primer and a J-beta primer mix, a second PCR proceeded for 7 to 11 cycles. TCRdb used MiXCR to reprocess the 5' RACE reads, holding one entry per CDR3 protein. The table shows approximately 1,000,000 distinct CDR3 sequences, with roughly two fifths occurring only once. The receptor's source is a man younger than 35 in good health. The V and J genes are TRBV19 and TRBJ1-6; 7 bases are a match to TRBD1. Sequencing was carried out using blood. In DNA, the CDR3 is TGTGCCAGTACTCCGGGACAGTATTCACCCCTCCACTTT. This encodes CASTPGQYSPLHF.